These T cell receptor beta chains were read from a single sample in a study of follicular helper T cells after annual influenza vaccination. The repertoire was sequenced with immunoSEQ multiplex PCR; TCRdb's copy has only in-frame clones and lacks some. The table has about 2,700 clones, approximately 80% seen once; the top ten hold 1.5%. The sequenced sample was CXCR5+ CD38- circulating T follicular helper cells from blood, obtained on the day of influenza vaccination. These receptor sequences come from an adult who received the influenza vaccine. Each CDR3 is given with its conserved first and last residue. The D gene is left open where the match is weak. Expanded clones get a size class; other rows say once, few or many, or leave the size out.

abundance: NA
j_gene: TRBJ1-1
v_gene: TRBV5-1
d_gene: TRBD1
CDR3nt: TGCGCCAGCAGCTTCTTTACAGGGGCCCTGAACACTGAAGCTTTCTTT
CDR3aa: CASSFFTGALNTEAFF

abundance: NA
j_gene: TRBJ1-4
v_gene: TRBV2
d_gene: TRBD1
CDR3nt: TGTGCCAGCAACATTGGACAGGGTGCTGAAAAACTGTTTTTT
CDR3aa: CASNIGQGAEKLFF

abundance: NA
j_gene: TRBJ1-3
v_gene: TRBV5-5
d_gene: TRBD1
CDR3nt: TGTGCCAGCAGCTGGACAGGGGGACATTCTGGAAACACCATATATTTT
CDR3aa: CASSWTGGHSGNTIYF

abundance: NA
j_gene: TRBJ1-2
v_gene: TRBV19
d_gene: NA
CDR3nt: TGTGCCAGTAGTATAAACCCTAACTATGGCTACACCTTC
CDR3aa: CASSINPNYGYTF

abundance: NA
j_gene: TRBJ2-2
v_gene: TRBV6-1
d_gene: NA
CDR3nt: TGTGCCAGTACAGGGTTAAGCACCGGGGAGCTGTTTTTT
CDR3aa: CASTGLSTGELFF

abundance: NA
j_gene: TRBJ2-3
v_gene: TRBV19
d_gene: NA
CDR3nt: TGTGCCAGTAGTATCGGAAATCGTGGTAGCACAGATACGCAGTATTTT
CDR3aa: CASSIGNRGSTDTQYF

abundance: once
j_gene: TRBJ2-7
v_gene: TRBV7-2
d_gene: TRBD2
CDR3nt: TGTGCCAGCAGCAAAGGGGTAGCGGGGGGTACCACCTACGAGCAGTACTTC
CDR3aa: CASSKGVAGGTTYEQYF

abundance: NA
j_gene: TRBJ2-5
v_gene: TRBV7-7
d_gene: NA
CDR3nt: TGTGCTAGCAGCTCAGGTCAACAAGGGGGAAGGAAGGAAGAGACCCAGTACTTC
CDR3aa: CASSSGQQGGRKEETQYF

abundance: NA
j_gene: TRBJ2-2
v_gene: TRBV7-2
d_gene: NA
CDR3nt: TGTGCCAGCAGCTCCCTGAGCTCCGGGGAGCTGTTTTTT
CDR3aa: CASSSLSSGELFF

abundance: NA
j_gene: TRBJ2-6
v_gene: TRBV2
d_gene: TRBD1
CDR3nt: TGTGCCAGCAGCTCGGACAGGGGCCGATCTGGGGCCAACGTCCTGACTTTC
CDR3aa: CASSSDRGRSGANVLTF

abundance: NA
j_gene: TRBJ2-5
v_gene: TRBV10-3
d_gene: TRBD1
CDR3nt: TGTGCCATCAGTGAGGGACAGGGGAAAGGAAGAGAGACCCAGTACTTC
CDR3aa: CAISEGQGKGRETQYF

abundance: NA
j_gene: TRBJ1-2
v_gene: TRBV6-5
d_gene: TRBD1
CDR3nt: TGTGCCAGCAGGAGAGGACAGGGTCACAGGGATGGCTACACCTTC
CDR3aa: CASRRGQGHRDGYTF

abundance: NA
j_gene: TRBJ1-5
v_gene: TRBV19
d_gene: TRBD1
CDR3nt: TGTGCCAGTAGTATGGGGGGGGACAGCGTAACCACGTATAGCAATCAGCCCCAGCATTTT
CDR3aa: CASSMGGDSVTTYSNQPQHF

abundance: NA
j_gene: TRBJ1-2
v_gene: TRBV10-3
d_gene: NA
CDR3nt: TGTGCCATCAGTGAGACGGCTAACTATGGCTACACCTTC
CDR3aa: CAISETANYGYTF